Presented here are 15 T cell receptor beta chains from one specimen sequenced in a study of T-cell memory formation after mild COVID-19. TCRdb re-analysed the 5' RACE reads in MiXCR, keeping a single row per CDR3 protein. This table holds roughly 43,000 distinct CDR3 sequences, nearly 9.5% found once. The sample comprised PBMCs or a T cell subset sorted from them (not recorded which). These receptor sequences come from an adult woman who had mild COVID-19 (a few samples of this study predate the infection). Cell type and time point are not known.

The rearrangement links TRBV5-1 to TRBJ2-2, with D possibly matching TRBD1 (5 bases). Germline assignment: CDR1 SGHRS and CDR2 YFSETQ. The CDR3 spans 15 residues. Trimming pared 3 bases from V and 0 bases from J, leaving 9 bases between. The CDR3 is CASSSDRANTGELFF. CDR3 nucleotide sequence: TGCGCCAGCAGCTCCGACAGAGCGAACACCGGGGAGCTGTTTTTT. The full variable domain, its missing parts supplied by reference TRBV5-1 and TRBJ2-2, is KAGVTQTPRYLIKTRGQQVTLSCSPISGHRSVSWYQQTPGQGLQFLFEYFSETQRNKGNFPGRFSGRQFSNSRSEMNVSTLELGDSALYLCASSSDRANTGELFFGEGSRLTVL.

Many counts were recorded for this clonotype. This sequence joins TRBV7-2 and TRBJ2-7; D gene uncertain. The CDR3 sequence is 15 residues long. Germline CDR1 SGHTA, CDR2 FQGNSA. With 1 base removed from V and 3 bases from J, the gap between germline ends came to 13 bases. CDR3 amino acids: CASSLEAQPGYEQYF. CDR3 in DNA: TGTGCCAGCAGCTTAGAAGCCCAACCGGGCTACGAGCAGTACTTC.

This clonotype was seen a handful of times. The V call is TRBV4-1, the J call TRBJ1-5, with 9 bases aligning to TRBD1. Germline lookup yields CDR1 MGHRA and CDR2 YSYEKL. V dropped 3 bases and J dropped 4; count of bases not matched to a gene: 7. CDR3 size: 16 residues. CDR3 sequence reads: CASSHVSGQGNQPQHF. The CDR3 DNA reads TGCGCCAGCAGCCACGTTTCAGGACAGGGGAATCAGCCCCAGCATTTT.

This chain links TRBV5-1 with TRBJ1-6; possible D gene TRBD1, 5 bases. CDR3 length: 15 residues. V was shortened by 3 bases and J by 8 bases, with 15 bases between the two germline ends. Per the germline V gene, CDR1 is SGHRS and CDR2 is YFSETQ. The CDR3 is CASSSDGQGYSPLHF. The CDR3 nucleotides are TGCGCCAGCAGCTCGGATGGTCAGGGTTATTCACCCCTCCACTTT.

This clonotype was detected many times. V usage is TRBV7-9 and J usage is TRBJ1-3; D is undetermined. This CDR3 contains 12 residues. The ends were cut back, 5 bases at V and 4 bases at J, with 6 bases in the middle. Germline CDR1 SEHNR, CDR2 FQNEAQ (reference sequence). The CDR3 DNA reads as TGTGCCAGCAGCCTGACAGGAAACACCATATATTTT. Protein sequence: CASSLTGNTIYF.

The chain couples TRBV5-1 to TRBJ1-2; D possibly corresponds to TRBD1 (6 bases). The CDR3 covers 15 residues. The V gene lost 0 bases and the J gene lost 2 bases, with 11 bases spanning the gap. Germline CDR1 SGHRS, CDR2 YFSETQ. The CDR3 is CASSLETGANYGYTF. Written as DNA, the CDR3 is TGCGCCAGCAGCTTGGAGACAGGCGCGAACTATGGCTACACCTTC.

The V and J genes are TRBV14 and TRBJ2-7; D uncertain. Germline lookup yields CDR1 SGHDN and CDR2 FVKESK. Trimming took 1 base from V and 1 from J, leaving 5 bases between them. The CDR3 runs 13 residues. CDR3 sequence: CASSQVESYEQYF. DNA of the CDR3: TGTGCCAGCAGCCAAGTCGAGTCCTACGAGCAGTACTTC.

This clonotype was seen a few times. As DNA, the CDR3 is TGTGCCAGTAGACAGGGGGGCTCCTACGAGCAGTACTTC. This encodes CASRQGGSYEQYF. The chain uses TRBV25-1 and TRBJ2-7; 9 nucleotides agree with TRBD1. Trimming at V came to 9 bases and at J to 0 bases, leaving 3 bases not matched to a gene. This CDR3 has 13 amino acids. Germline CDR1 and CDR2: MGHDK and SYGVNS.

The chain carries TRBV5-5 and TRBJ2-5; no firm D call. V was clipped by 1 base and J by 3 bases, with 7 bases between them. CDR3 length: 13 amino acids. Germline CDR1 and CDR2: SGHKS and YYEKEE (reference sequence). The CDR3 DNA is TGTGCCAGCAGCTTGATAGGGAAAGAGACCCAGTACTTC. Its protein product is CASSLIGKETQYF. Looking up the rest from reference TRBV5-5 and TRBJ2-5 gives the full variable domain: DAGVTQSPTHLIKTRGQQVTLRCSPISGHKSVSWYQQVLGQGPQFIFQYYEKEERGRGNFPDRFSARQFPNYSSELNVNALLLGDSALYLCASSLIGKETQYFGPGTRLLVL.

This clonotype was picked up many times. V and J are TRBV9 and TRBJ2-1; 15 bases are shared with TRBD2. The trim removed 3 bases at V and 3 bases at J, leaving 1 base unmatched. In germline, CDR1 is SGDLS, CDR2 YYNGEE. The CDR3 consists of 16 residues. This CDR3 reads CASSAGLAGGYNEQFF. In nucleotides, the CDR3 is TGTGCCAGCAGCGCGGGACTAGCGGGAGGCTACAATGAGCAGTTCTTC. The full variable domain, rest sourced from reference TRBV9 and TRBJ2-1, is DSGVTQTPKHLITATGQRVTLRCSPRSGDLSVYWYQQSLDQGLQFLIQYYNGEERAKGNILERFSAQQFPDLHSELNLSSLELGDSALYFCASSAGLAGGYNEQFFGPGTRLTVL.

The chain combines TRBV4-1 with TRBJ2-1; 12 bases line up with TRBD2. J lost 7 bases, V lost 3 bases, and 7 bases had no gene match. CDR1 is MGHRA and CDR2 is YSYEKL in the germline V gene. The CDR3 contains 16 residues. The CDR3 DNA is TGCGCCAGCAGCCACCGACTAGCGGGGGACGAGAATGAGCAGTTCTTC. Its protein is CASSHRLAGDENEQFF.

The chain is built from TRBV3-1 and TRBJ1-1; D might be TRBD1 (6 bases). The CDR3 loop spans 12 amino acids. V lost 2 bases to trimming and J lost 10 bases, with 11 bases between them. Germline CDR1 and CDR2: LGHDT and YNNKEL (reference sequence). The DNA of the CDR3 is TGTGCCAGCAGCCAACACACAGGGAGAGCTTTCTTT. Translation gives CASSQHTGRAFF.

This clonotype was counted many times. The chain combines TRBV18 with TRBJ2-7; D unclear. CDR3 size: 12 residues. V dropped 3 bases and J dropped 7 bases, with 10 bases sitting between them. Germline CDR1 reads KGHSH; CDR2 reads LQKENI. This chain's CDR3 is CASSPSTREQYF. The CDR3 DNA is TGTGCCAGCTCACCCTCGACCCGGGAGCAGTACTTC.

This clonotype has at least ten counts. The chain carries TRBV12-3 or TRBV12-4 and TRBJ2-5; the match to TRBD1 covers 7 bases. This CDR3 region has 14 residues. J gave up 2 bases and V 2 bases, and 2 bases lay outside the gene matches. CDR3 residues: CASSLRDRQETQYF. DNA of the CDR3: TGTGCCAGCAGTTTACGGGACAGACAAGAGACCCAGTACTTC.

There are many counts of this clonotype. The rearrangement links TRBV24-1 to TRBJ2-3; tentative D call: TRBD1 (6 bases). The V gene lost 5 bases and the J gene lost 2 bases, with 19 bases spanning the gap. Germline V lookup: CDR1 KGHDR, CDR2 SFDVKD. The CDR3 has 17 amino acids. Written as DNA, the CDR3 is TGTGCCACCAGTGCAGGGAGCCAGGGGCCATCCACAGATACGCAGTATTTT. This translates into CATSAGSQGPSTDTQYF.